This section outlines one TCR beta chain sequence together with its context. Antigen: not known. Treatment specified: roughly nine-day PBMC culture with coronavirus spike peptide pools or control peptides (ViraFEST assay). The data stem from a study of vaccination and CD4 T cells after COVID-19. V lost 1 base and J 7 bases, leaving 13 bases between the germline ends. The CDR3 covers 14 residues. Per the germline V gene, CDR1 is SNHLY and CDR2 is FYNNEI. Sequenced with the Oncomine TCR Beta short-read assay was DNA taken from cultured CD4+ T cells. TCRdb processed the PCR reads anew with MiXCR; each CDR3 protein has one entry. The sample includes 20,000 or so distinct CDR3 sequences, 67% seen only once; the top ten take about 7.1%.

The chain is built from TRBV2 and TRBJ2-5; D is undetermined. The sample was CD4+ T cells from blood, cultured in vitro. The sequence derives from a human donor who had recovered from COVID-19. The CDR3 bases are TGTGCCAGCAGTGAAGAACAGAGAGTTGCGACCCAGTACTTC. Translation gives CASSEEQRVATQYF.